The 7 T cell receptor beta chains below come from one sample, sequenced in a study of cytomegalovirus exposure and HLA in healthy donors (dated by TCRdb to 2017 to 2019). Library construction relied on the immunoSEQ multiplex PCR assay. For the multiplex PCR, a mixture combining 60 forward primers for TCR Vbeta segments and 13 reverse primers for TCR Jbeta segments was used. Sourced from immuneACCESS, this table was stored by TCRdb with only in-frame sequences that have V and J called. A share of the clones is absent; for the studies checked, an unresolved V gene accounts for under half, and the remainder has no known explanation. Across this sample there are roughly 200,000 clones, with over 80% seen only once. Roughly 0.66% of the sample lies in the top ten. Sequencing used PBMCs. The receptor source for this set is a boy aged 2 to 9 in good health and CMV-seronegative.

The genes are TRBV19 and TRBJ1-1, with 8 bases that match TRBD1. Germline V gene sequence: CDR1 LNHDA, CDR2 SQIVND (reference sequence). The CDR3 extends over 13 amino acids. The trim removed 4 bases at V and 8 bases at J, leaving 6 bases unmatched. In DNA form, the CDR3 reads TGTGCCAGTAGTACCAGGACAGGGTCGGAAGCTTTCTTT. Amino acid sequence: CASSTRTGSEAFF.

This chain connects TRBV5-1 to TRBJ2-3, with D possibly matching TRBD1 (8 bases). V was pared by 4 bases and J by 3 bases, with 27 bases between. The CDR3 extends over 19 amino acids. Germline V gene lookup returns CDR1 SGHRS and CDR2 YFSETQ. This CDR3 is CASSQITSGGGGRTDTQYF. As DNA, the CDR3 is TGCGCCAGCAGCCAAATTACTTCAGGGGGCGGGGGACGAACAGATACGCAGTATTTT. The whole variable domain, remainder taken from reference TRBV5-1 and TRBJ2-3, is KAGVTQTPRYLIKTRGQQVTLSCSPISGHRSVSWYQQTPGQGLQFLFEYFSETQRNKGNFPGRFSGRQFSNSRSEMNVSTLELGDSALYLCASSQITSGGGGRTDTQYFGPGTRLTVL.

The V gene is TRBV7-3, the J gene TRBJ2-5; D not resolved. CDR1 SGHTA and CDR2 FQGTGA come from the germline V gene. The CDR3 has 14 residues. V lost 2 bases and J 1 base, leaving 8 bases between the germline ends. The DNA for the CDR3 is TGTGCCAGCAGCTTAGGCGGCCCCCAAGAGACCCAGTACTTC. It codes for CASSLGGPQETQYF.

The genes are TRBV11-3 and TRBJ2-4; 7 positions match TRBD1. This CDR3 spans 14 amino acids. CDR1 is SGHNT and CDR2 is YENEEA in the germline V gene. Trimming took 5 bases from V and 8 from J; bases not matched to a gene: 9. This chain's CDR3 is CASSPGTEGDIQYF. CDR3 sequence (DNA): TGTGCCAGCAGCCCCGGGACAGAAGGAGACATTCAGTACTTC.

This chain joins TRBV4-2 and TRBJ2-1, with TRBD2 matching over 8 bases. The CDR3 totals 16 residues. Germline V lookup: CDR1 LGHNA, CDR2 YNFKEQ. V lost 4 bases, J lost 5 bases, and 10 bases stayed unmatched. CDR3 in DNA: TGTGCCAGCAGCCTCCTACTAAGCGGGGGTAACAATGAGCAGTTCTTC. Amino acid sequence: CASSLLLSGGNNEQFF.

This clone was recorded once. The V gene is TRBV2, the J gene TRBJ2-5; weak D call: TRBD1 (6 bases). The end of the DNA fits TRBJ2-7 better, so the J call may be wrong. Germline CDR1 SNHLY, CDR2 FYNNEI. The CDR3 totals 14 residues. In DNA form, the CDR3 reads TGTGCCAGCAGCCGAGACAGGCTGGGCTACGAGCAGTACTTC. Translated: CASSRDRLGYEQYF.

This chain connects TRBV11-2 to TRBJ2-1, with 12 bases fitting TRBD2. The V gene's germline CDR1 is SGHAT and CDR2 FQNNGV. The J segment lost 8 bases and the V segment lost 5 bases, leaving 10 bases of the junction unmatched. The length of the CDR3 is 16 residues. CDR3 in amino acids: CASSPSLAGGGDEQFF. Written as DNA, the CDR3 is TGTGCCAGCAGCCCCTCCCTAGCGGGAGGGGGGGATGAGCAGTTCTTC.